The 22 T cell receptor beta chains in this list originate from one sample, sequenced in a study of STAT5B mutations in CD4+ large granular lymphocyte leukemia. Some clones are missing from TCRdb's copy, which holds only in-frame ones; the method was immunoSEQ multiplex PCR. The sample consists of approximately 30,000 clones, under 85% of them appearing once. Sequencing was done on a sample of CD4+ T cells from blood buffy coats. These receptors were collected from a human donor in good health.

J is TRBJ2-7 and V is TRBV7-3; D perhaps matches TRBD1 (5 bases). Deletions cut 2 bases from V and 4 bases from J, with 15 bases between. CDR1 is SGHTA and CDR2 is FQGTGA in the germline V gene. CDR3 length: 15 residues. CDR3 DNA sequence: TGTGCCAGCAGCTTATCCGCAGGGTTTCAGTACGAGCAGTACTTC. Protein: CASSLSAGFQYEQYF.

This rearrangement joins TRBV14 to TRBJ2-4; D may correspond to TRBD1 or TRBD2 (5 bases each). The germline V gene has CDR1 SGHDN and CDR2 FVKESK. This CDR3 is 14 amino acids long. V was trimmed by 4 bases and J by 11 bases, leaving 18 bases between them. CDR3 in amino acids: CASSLGAGRHLQYF. The CDR3 bases are TGTGCCAGCAGCCTCGGGGCCGGACGCCATCTTCAGTACTTC.

The V call is TRBV7-8, the J call TRBJ2-2; no clear D gene. V lost 1 base to trimming and J lost 7 bases, with 7 bases between them. This CDR3 spans 13 amino acids. CDR1 is SGHVS, CDR2 FQNEAQ, per germline. The CDR3 DNA reads as TGTGCCAGCAGCTTAGGCGTAATCGGGGAGCTGTTTTTT. This translates into CASSLGVIGELFF.

V is TRBV19 and J is TRBJ2-1; 7 nucleotides line up with TRBD2. This CDR3 has 14 amino acids. V was clipped by 5 bases and J by 8 bases; unmatched bases: 9. CDR1 is LNHDA, CDR2 SQIVND, per germline (reference sequence). CDR3 in DNA: TGTGCCAGTAGTTCCAGCGGGGCGGGCTATGAGCAGTTCTTC. The encoded protein is CASSSSGAGYEQFF. Based on the CDR3 plus reference TRBV19 and TRBJ2-1, the full variable domain is DGGITQSPKYLFRKEGQNVTLSCEQNLNHDAMYWYRQDPGQGLRLIYYSQIVNDFQKGDIAEGYSVSREKKESFPLTVTSAQKNPTAFYLCASSSSGAGYEQFFGPGTRLTVL.

The chain carries TRBV11-3 and TRBJ1-2, with D tentatively TRBD1 (6 bases). The length of the CDR3 is 14 residues. V dropped 5 bases and J dropped 2 bases, with 12 bases sitting between them. Looked up from germline, CDR1 is SGHNT and CDR2 is YENEEA. This CDR3 reads CASSPTGNNYGYTF. For the CDR3, the DNA is TGTGCCAGCAGCCCAACAGGGAACAACTATGGCTACACCTTC.

The chain couples TRBV13 to TRBJ1-1; D is ambiguous. Germline loops: CDR1 PRHDT, CDR2 FYEKMQ (reference sequence). V was trimmed by 5 bases and J by 6 bases, leaving 10 bases between them. The CDR3 contains 12 residues. CDR3 in DNA: TGTGCCAGCAGCCCGACTTACGCTGAAGCTTTCTTT. Translated: CASSPTYAEAFF.

The chain has TRBV6-1 and TRBJ1-5; unclear D gene. Deletions cut 0 bases from V and 1 base from J, with 7 bases between. The germline V gene has CDR1 MNHNS and CDR2 SASEGT. This CDR3 region has 15 residues. The CDR3 bases are TGTGCCAGCAGTGAAGCAGGCCACAGCAATCAGCCCCAGCATTTT. This sequence encodes CASSEAGHSNQPQHF.

The chain uses TRBV5-6 and TRBJ2-7; D is possibly TRBD1 (6 bases). Trimming removed 4 bases at V and 5 bases at J, with 16 bases between. The CDR3 totals 14 residues. Germline CDR1 reads SGHDT; CDR2 reads YYEEEE. CDR3 in DNA: TGTGCCAGCAGCCGGACAGACGGGTTGGACGAGCAGTACTTC. Amino acids: CASSRTDGLDEQYF.

Only a few counts were recorded for this clone. The V gene is TRBV28, the J gene TRBJ1-2; D uncertain. Trimming removed 5 bases at V and 4 bases at J, with 17 bases between. CDR1 is MDHEN and CDR2 is SYDVKM in the germline V gene. This CDR3 is built from 15 residues. The CDR3 sequence is CASSPNRRNFYGYTF. DNA for the CDR3: TGTGCCAGCAGTCCTAACCGACGAAACTTCTATGGCTACACCTTC.

V is TRBV13 and J is TRBJ2-7; 11 bases map to TRBD2. The ends lost 3 bases at V and 6 bases at J; junction bases unmatched: 4. The length of the CDR3 is 14 residues. Germline-derived CDR1 and CDR2 are PRHDT and FYEKMQ (reference sequence). As DNA, the CDR3 is TGTGCCAGCAGCTTGCGACTAGCGGGATCCGAGCAGTACTTC. Translation: CASSLRLAGSEQYF.

The chain couples TRBV5-4 to TRBJ2-7, with D possibly being TRBD1 or TRBD2 (6 bases each). This CDR3 is built from 14 residues. V gave up 5 bases and J gave up 5 bases, with 17 bases separating them. Germline CDR1 reads SGHNT; CDR2 reads YYREEE (reference sequence). The CDR3 DNA is TGTGCCAGCAGTCCCGTGGGGGGCTTTAACGAGCAGTACTTC. It is translated as CASSPVGGFNEQYF.

This clone showed up just a few times. J is TRBJ1-1 and V is TRBV5-1; D is possibly TRBD1 (5 bases). This CDR3 has 13 residues. Trimming removed 4 bases from V and 10 bases from J, with 17 bases in between. Germline V gives CDR1 SGHRS, CDR2 YFSETQ. CDR3 sequence (DNA): TGCGCCAGCAGCCCCCATGGTGGGGGAACAGCTTTCTTT. Its protein product is CASSPHGGGTAFF.

CDR3 coding DNA: TGTGCCAGCAGGTTTGGACGTTTATCGTCCGGGGAGCTGTTTTTT. The encoded protein is CASRFGRLSSGELFF. The V gene is TRBV6-1, the J gene TRBJ2-2; D remains unclear. The CDR3 length is 15 residues. Trimming took off 6 bases at V and 6 bases at J, with 17 bases between the two ends. CDR1 and CDR2 from the germline V gene are MNHNS and SASEGT.

The chain carries TRBV6-1 and TRBJ2-7; no firm D call. The CDR3 totals 15 residues. V lost 7 bases and J lost 0, with 16 bases in between. Germline V lookup: CDR1 MNHNS, CDR2 SASEGT. This chain's CDR3 is CASTPSTPSSYEQYF. In nucleotides, the CDR3 is TGTGCCAGCACGCCGTCCACCCCAAGCTCCTACGAGCAGTACTTC.

J is TRBJ2-1 and V is TRBV2; D may be TRBD1 (6 bases). V dropped 8 bases and J dropped 3 bases, with 17 bases sitting between them. The CDR3 has 15 residues. Germline CDR1 SNHLY, CDR2 FYNNEI. CDR3 coding DNA: TGTGCCAGCCGACCCTCAACAGGGAACTACAATGAGCAGTTCTTC. Translated: CASRPSTGNYNEQFF.

This chain links TRBV30 with TRBJ1-6; no clear D. The V gene's germline CDR1 is GTSNPN and CDR2 SVGIG (reference sequence). Trimming took off 4 bases at V and 5 bases at J, with 9 bases between the two ends. The CDR3 contains 13 residues. The CDR3 protein is CAWNGQNNSPLHF. The CDR3 region has the DNA TGTGCCTGGAATGGGCAGAATAATTCACCCCTCCACTTT.

The chain uses TRBV6-6 and TRBJ1-4; tentatively, D is TRBD1 (6 bases). In germline, CDR1 is MNHNY, CDR2 SVGAGI (reference sequence). Trimming left V 5 bases short and J 8 bases short, with 12 bases between. This CDR3 has 13 amino acids. The CDR3 region is CASSLRQAEKLFF. CDR3 sequence (DNA): TGTGCCAGCAGTCTCCGACAGGCAGAAAAACTGTTTTTT.

The V call is TRBV7-2, the J call TRBJ2-7; weak D call: TRBD1 (5 bases). Germline V gene sequence: CDR1 SGHTA, CDR2 FQGNSA. The CDR3 consists of 15 residues. The V end lost 5 bases, the J end lost 2 bases, and 16 bases lay between the germline ends. CDR3 region: CASSDPGLGPYEQYF. Written as DNA, the CDR3 is TGTGCCAGCAGCGATCCAGGGTTAGGGCCCTACGAGCAGTACTTC. Together with reference TRBV7-2 and TRBJ2-7, the CDR3 gives the full variable domain: GAGVSQSPSNKVTEKGKDVELRCDPISGHTALYWYRQSLGQGLEFLIYFQGNSAPDKSGLPSDRFSAERTGGSVSTLTIQRTQQEDSAVYLCASSDPGLGPYEQYFGPGTRLTVT.

This chain links TRBV2 with TRBJ1-2; D call uncertain. Trimming stripped 7 bases from V and 6 bases from J, with 15 bases between. The germline V gene has CDR1 SNHLY and CDR2 FYNNEI. The CDR3 extends over 13 amino acids. The CDR3 nucleotides read TGTGCCAGCACCGAAGCGGAAAGGAATGGCTACACCTTC. Protein product: CASTEAERNGYTF.

The table lists this clone with a count of one. The rearrangement uses TRBV5-1 and TRBJ2-2; 11 nucleotides align to TRBD1. The junction had 9 bases not matched to a gene; V was cut back by 6 bases and J by 8 bases. Germline V gene data show CDR1 as SGHRS and CDR2 as YFSETQ. This CDR3 has 15 amino acids. The CDR3 nucleotides are TGCGCCAGCAATCCGGGGACAGGGGGTTCAGGGGAGCTGTTTTTT. This translates into CASNPGTGGSGELFF.

The chain recombines TRBV29-1 with TRBJ2-5, with 9 positions matching TRBD2. Germline CDR1 reads SQVTM; CDR2 reads ANQGSEA. V shed 3 bases, J shed 0 bases, and the junction held 17 bases outside the gene matches. The CDR3 covers 19 residues. In nucleotides, the CDR3 is TGCAGCGTTGATGTTCCGCGGGGGGGCCGAAAGTCGCACCAAGAGACCCAGTACTTC. Translating it yields CSVDVPRGGRKSHQETQYF.

The rearrangement joins TRBV19 to TRBJ1-1; D unresolved. V was trimmed by 1 base and J by 5 bases, leaving 14 bases between them. This CDR3 region has 15 residues. Germline V gene data show CDR1 as LNHDA and CDR2 as SQIVND (reference sequence). The CDR3 DNA reads TGTGCCAGTAGTATAGCGGAGGGCTATAGGACTGAAGCTTTCTTT. Amino acid sequence: CASSIAEGYRTEAFF.